This T cell receptor (beta chain) comes out of a study of PD-1 blockade in classical Hodgkin lymphoma. Study as a whole: The patients were dosed with nivolumab 3 mg/kg, infused intravenously every 2 weeks. Study results and limitations: Complete responders showed a baseline diversity that resembled the diversity of newly diagnosed patients. Significantly greater TCR diversity emerged by C4D1 in CD4+ cells but not CD8+ cells.

Every single patient, without exception, relapsed after autologous stem cell transplantation, and brentuximab vedotin exposure varied. Best outcomes ranged across complete response, partial response and progressive disease. The CDR3 is made up of 11 amino acids. The germline V gene has CDR1 SNHLY and CDR2 FYNNEI. V shed 6 bases and J shed 9 bases, with 12 bases lying between them. Sequencing used immunoSEQ multiplex PCR; TCRdb keeps in-frame clones, though not all of them. The sample lists approximately 61,000 clones; around 89% were seen once. As for this clone: The target antigen is unknown.

The TCR was taken from a human donor with classical Hodgkin lymphoma. The sample consisted of peripheral blood mononuclear cells (PBMCs), taken at baseline. The rearrangement links TRBV2 to TRBJ2-7, with D uncertain. The CDR3 protein is CASRENVGQYF. In DNA, the CDR3 is TGTGCCAGCAGGGAAAATGTGGGGCAGTACTTC.